The rows below give T cell receptor beta chains drawn from one sample of a study of technical replicates of blood from a few donors. Method: immunoSEQ multiplex PCR; TCRdb's copy keeps in-frame clones and lacks some. The sample consists of more than 75,000 clones, around 96% of them appearing once. Sample: T cells isolated from PBMCs. The receptors shown here come from a human donor in good health. The CDR3 runs from the conserved cysteine through the conserved F or W. The order of the fields is V gene, D gene, J gene, clone size, CDR3 protein, CDR3 DNA. D genes are given only for firm matches. The size field is filled for only some rows; it gives once, few, many or a size class.

>TRBV4-1|NA|TRBJ1-3|NA
CASSRGPFSGNTIYF
TGCGCCAGCAGCCGGGGGCCTTTCTCTGGAAACACCATATATTTT
>TRBV4-2|NA|TRBJ2-3|NA
CASSQGDTQYF
TGTGCCAGCAGTCAGGGAGATACGCAGTATTTT
>TRBV11-2|TRBD1|TRBJ1-1|NA
CASSWDRGAGRSTEAFF
TGTGCCAGCAGCTGGGACAGGGGAGCGGGTAGGAGCACTGAAGCTTTCTTT
>TRBV7-2|NA|TRBJ1-2|NA
CASSLVSPGLYGYTF
TGTGCCAGCAGCTTAGTCTCTCCAGGCCTCTATGGCTACACCTTC
>TRBV7-8|TRBD2|TRBJ2-3|once
CASTNRWGGLVTDTQYF
TGTGCCAGCACTAATAGATGGGGGGGACTAGTGACAGATACGCAGTATTTT
>TRBV5-1|TRBD1|TRBJ1-1|NA
CASSNTGTGLTEAFF
TGCGCCAGCAGCAATACAGGGACAGGGTTGACTGAAGCTTTCTTT
>TRBV29-1|NA|TRBJ1-1|NA
CSVTPLAGGGNTEAFF
TGCAGCGTGACCCCTCTGGCCGGCGGCGGGAACACTGAAGCTTTCTTT
>TRBV4-1|NA|TRBJ1-1|NA
CASSQRTVNTEAFF
TGCGCCAGCAGCCAAAGGACAGTGAACACTGAAGCTTTCTTT
>TRBV7-2|TRBD2|TRBJ2-2|NA
CASSLVYGTSGGTGELFF
TGTGCCAGCAGCTTAGTATATGGGACTAGCGGGGGCACCGGGGAGCTGTTTTTT
>TRBV18|NA|TRBJ1-5|NA
CASSLGQSNQPQHF
TGTGCCAGCTCACTCGGACAGAGCAATCAGCCCCAGCATTTT
>TRBV6-5|TRBD1|TRBJ1-3|NA
CASSYDRQGTGNTIYF
TGTGCCAGCAGTTACGATAGACAGGGCACTGGAAACACCATATATTTT
>TRBV19|NA|TRBJ1-1|NA
CASSIGLPSSEAFF
TGTGCCAGTAGTATAGGGTTGCCTTCCAGTGAAGCTTTCTTT
>TRBV6-5|NA|TRBJ1-2|NA
CASSYSSSYGYTF
TGTGCCAGCAGTTACTCGAGTTCATATGGCTACACCTTC
>TRBV9|TRBD1|TRBJ2-3|NA
CASSGGQFTDTQYF
TGTGCCAGCAGCGGGGGACAGTTCACAGATACGCAGTATTTT
>TRBV7-9|NA|TRBJ1-5|NA
CASSLARARDTGSDQPQHF
TGTGCCAGCAGCTTAGCAAGGGCTAGGGATACAGGGTCCGATCAGCCCCAGCATTTT
>TRBV6-1|TRBD1|TRBJ2-7|once
CASSVGGTGYEQYF
TGTGCCAGCAGTGTAGGAGGGACAGGGTACGAGCAGTACTTC
>TRBV10-3|NA|TRBJ1-4|once
CAISAHSRTTNEKLFF
TGTGCCATCAGTGCCCACAGCAGGACAACTAATGAAAAACTGTTTTTT
>TRBV19|NA|TRBJ2-2|once
CASSIDAFGDRITGELFF
TGTGCCAGTAGTATAGATGCTTTCGGTGACAGGATCACCGGGGAGCTGTTTTTT
>TRBV2|NA|TRBJ1-2|NA
CASSTRDGGFNGYTF
TGTGCCAGCTCGACCCGGGACGGGGGTTTCAATGGCTACACCTTC
>TRBV11-2|NA|TRBJ1-2|NA
CASSLGDSLTF
TGTGCCAGCAGCTTAGGTGACAGCCTAACCTTC
>TRBV2|TRBD2|TRBJ2-1|NA
CASSGAFGGGGLNEQFF
TGTGCCAGCAGTGGGGCTTTTGGTGGGGGGGGATTGAATGAGCAGTTCTTC
>TRBV14|NA|TRBJ2-3|NA
CASSPLIAWAADTQYF
TGTGCCAGCAGCCCCCTAATTGCGTGGGCTGCAGATACGCAGTATTTT
>TRBV9|TRBD2|TRBJ2-5|NA
CASSVGAGGSVAETQYF
TGTGCCAGCAGCGTAGGAGCCGGCGGGAGTGTCGCAGAGACCCAGTACTTC
>TRBV27|NA|TRBJ2-7|NA
CASSFGAGDYEQYF
TGTGCCAGCAGTTTTGGGGCAGGAGACTACGAGCAGTACTTC
>TRBV4-1|TRBD2|TRBJ2-1|NA
CASSPGLVGSNEQFF
TGCGCCAGCAGCCCGGGACTAGTCGGGTCCAATGAGCAGTTCTTC
>TRBV5-6|TRBD1|TRBJ1-5|NA
CASSLGQGPNQPQHF
TGTGCCAGCAGCTTGGGACAGGGGCCCAATCAGCCCCAGCATTTT
>TRBV6-6|NA|TRBJ1-4|NA
CASSHGQFNEKLFF
TGTGCCAGCAGTCACGGACAGTTTAATGAAAAACTGTTTTTT
>TRBV7-6|NA|TRBJ1-1|NA
CASRHMGSGAEAFF
TGTGCCAGCAGACATATGGGCTCCGGCGCTGAAGCTTTCTTT
>TRBV7-8|TRBD1|TRBJ1-1|NA
CASSLTGVTDTEAFF
TGTGCCAGCAGCCTAACAGGGGTAACGGACACTGAAGCTTTCTTT
>TRBV29-1|TRBD1|TRBJ2-3|NA
CSADRGTDTQYF
TGCAGCGCGGACAGGGGCACAGATACGCAGTATTTT
>TRBV7-2|TRBD1|TRBJ2-7|NA
CASSLDRGDYEQYF
TGTGCCAGCAGCTTAGACAGGGGTGACTACGAGCAGTACTTC
>TRBV10-1|TRBD1|TRBJ2-2|NA
CASSGTWTGNTGELFF
TGCGCCAGCAGTGGGACTTGGACAGGGAACACCGGGGAGCTGTTTTTT
>TRBV4-1|TRBD1|TRBJ2-4|NA
CASSQGTGTGANIQYF
TGCGCCAGCAGCCAAGGGACAGGGACGGGAGCCAACATTCAGTACTTC
>TRBV5-4|TRBD2|TRBJ2-3|NA
CASSFGLARADTQYF
TGTGCCAGCAGCTTCGGACTAGCGAGGGCAGATACGCAGTATTTT
>TRBV5-4|TRBD1|TRBJ1-1|NA
CASGGQGAEAFF
TGTGCCAGCGGGGGACAGGGGGCCGAAGCTTTCTTT
>TRBV5-5|TRBD2|TRBJ2-5|NA
CASSLTQTSGQETQYF
TGTGCCAGCAGCTTGACCCAAACTAGCGGTCAAGAGACCCAGTACTTC
>TRBV5-1|TRBD1|TRBJ2-7|NA
CASSETGGTSYEQYF
TGCGCCAGCAGCGAGACAGGGGGGACCTCCTACGAGCAGTACTTC
>TRBV6-1|NA|TRBJ2-2|NA
CASTRLGNTGELFF
TGTGCCAGCACCCGACTAGGGAACACCGGGGAGCTGTTTTTT
>TRBV18|NA|TRBJ2-7|NA
CASSPRSGLPLYEQYF
TGTGCCAGCTCACCACGATCCGGGTTACCTCTCTACGAGCAGTACTTC
>TRBV4-2|NA|TRBJ2-1|NA
CASSHTGLATVANEQFF
TGTGCCAGCAGCCATACTGGGCTCGCGACCGTGGCCAATGAGCAGTTCTTC
>TRBV30|TRBD1|TRBJ1-4|NA
CACLDTGTDGKLFF
TGTGCCTGCCTAGACACCGGGACAGACGGAAAACTGTTTTTT
>TRBV30|TRBD1|TRBJ1-2|NA
CAWSWTGEYGYTF
TGTGCCTGGAGCTGGACAGGGGAGTATGGCTACACCTTC
>TRBV11-2|NA|TRBJ2-2|NA
CASSLVKTRSRELFF
TGTGCCAGCAGCTTAGTTAAGACTCGGAGCCGGGAGCTGTTTTTT
>TRBV19|NA|TRBJ2-7|NA
CASSKAGTNYYEQYF
TGTGCCAGTAGTAAAGCCGGGACAAACTACTACGAGCAGTACTTC
>TRBV2|TRBD1|TRBJ1-5|NA
CASSIQGSNQPQHF
TGTGCCAGCAGCATACAGGGGAGCAATCAGCCCCAGCATTTT
>TRBV28|TRBD2|TRBJ2-1|NA
CATYLIAGVGNEQFF
TGTGCCACCTATTTAATAGCGGGAGTCGGCAATGAGCAGTTCTTC
>TRBV14|TRBD1|TRBJ1-2|NA
CASSQGPGQKIYGYTF
TGTGCCAGCAGCCAAGGGCCGGGACAGAAAATCTATGGCTACACCTTC
>TRBV7-2|NA|TRBJ1-2|NA
CASSLKPDRLKF
TGTGCCAGCAGCTTAAAGCCTGACAGACTCAAGTTC
>TRBV29-1|TRBD2|TRBJ2-3|once
CSVEASLTSGRDTQYF
TGCAGCGTTGAAGCATCCCTTACTAGCGGGAGAGATACGCAGTATTTT
>TRBV19|NA|TRBJ2-2|NA
CASTPGHRTTGELFF
TGTGCCAGTACTCCGGGACATCGGACGACCGGGGAGCTGTTTTTT
>TRBV10-3|NA|TRBJ2-2|NA
CAFRRNTGELFF
TGTGCCTTTCGTAGGAACACCGGGGAGCTGTTTTTT
>TRBV6-1|TRBD1|TRBJ2-7|NA
CASSALPMGQGSYEQYF
TGTGCCAGCAGTGCCCTCCCCATGGGACAGGGGAGTTACGAGCAGTACTTC
>TRBV12-5|TRBD2|TRBJ2-1|NA
CASRLAGNEQFF
TGTGCTAGTAGGCTAGCGGGGAATGAGCAGTTCTTC
>TRBV28|NA|TRBJ2-5|NA
CASSTITRGETQYF
TGTGCCAGCAGTACTATCACACGGGGAGAGACCCAGTACTTC
>TRBV2|TRBD1|TRBJ1-3|NA
CASSGGEGGHRNTIYF
TGTGCCAGCAGTGGGGGAGAAGGGGGCCATAGAAACACCATATATTTT
>TRBV19|NA|TRBJ2-2|NA
CASTPGYSVGELFF
TGTGCCAGTACCCCTGGGTATAGCGTCGGGGAGCTGTTTTTT
>TRBV27|TRBD1|TRBJ1-4|NA
CASGRTGGLNEKLFF
TGTGCCAGCGGAAGGACAGGGGGACTCAATGAAAAACTGTTTTTT
>TRBV18|NA|TRBJ1-6|NA
CASSPIAGEPLHF
TGTGCCAGCTCACCGATCGCGGGAGAACCCCTCCACTTT
>TRBV7-2|TRBD2|TRBJ2-1|NA
CASSEKAGGRLGEQFF
TGTGCCAGCAGCGAAAAAGCGGGAGGGCGGTTGGGTGAGCAGTTCTTC